Below, 11 T cell receptor beta chains from the same sample are listed, as sequenced in a study of spatial heterogeneity in lung cancer. Time point defined: sample taken at primary tumor resection. These receptors lack a known antigen. TCRdb re-derived calls from the 5' RACE reads in MiXCR, one entry per CDR3 protein. The sample shows 9,100 or so distinct CDR3 sequences, roughly half of them seen only once. Study results and limitations: Expanded alpha and beta TCR counts within tumors tracked tumor mutation counts.

Here the sequenced sample was lung tumor tissue, taken at surgery. Receptors were obtained from a female donor with early-stage non-small cell lung cancer.

Details on this clonotype: This beta chain lies outside the target of a library built for alpha chains; its clone size means little. The V and J genes are TRBV6-5 and TRBJ2-7, with 8 bases identical to TRBD2. From germline, CDR1 is MNHEY and CDR2 SVGAGI. V was pared by 4 bases and J by 6 bases, with 14 bases of the junction left unmatched. The CDR3 has 16 amino acids. For the CDR3, the DNA is TGTGCCAGCAGTTCCCCCCCCGGGGGGGGCGTCGCCGAGCAGTACTTC. Translation: CASSSPPGGGVAEQYF.

On this clonotype: As an off-target read in a library built for alpha chains, this beta chain has a frequency of little significance. CDR3 bases: TGTGCCAGCAGCGGACCTAGCGGGAGGGCCTACGAGCAGTACTTC. Its translation: CASSGPSGRAYEQYF. The chain recombines TRBV28 with TRBJ2-7, with 12 bases aligning to TRBD2. V was pared by 6 bases and J by 2 bases, with 5 bases of the junction left unmatched. The CDR3 totals 15 residues. CDR1 MDHEN and CDR2 SYDVKM come from the germline V gene. Based on the CDR3 plus reference TRBV28 and TRBJ2-7, the full variable domain is DVKVTQSSRYLVKRTGEKVFLECVQDMDHENMFWYRQDPGLGLRLIYFSYDVKMKEKGDIPEGYSVSREKKERFSLILESASTNQTSMYLCASSGPSGRAYEQYFGPGTRLTVT.

A word on this clonotype: Being off target in a library aimed at alpha chains, this beta chain has a size of little meaning. The V gene is TRBV7-3, the J gene TRBJ1-2; D might be TRBD1 (5 bases). The CDR3 spans 15 residues. Trimming took 2 bases from V and 4 from J, leaving 14 bases between them. Germline-derived CDR1 and CDR2 are SGHTA and FQGTGA. The DNA for the CDR3 is TGTGCCAGCAGCTTAGGAATAGGGGAGGGCTATGGCTACACCTTC. Encoded protein: CASSLGIGEGYGYTF.

This clonotype was detected a few times. This beta chain is off target for a library built for alpha chains, so its abundance means little. The CDR3 here is CASFPLPTVQNTEAFF. DNA for the CDR3: TGTGCCAGCTTCCCGTTACCGACAGTGCAGAACACTGAAGCTTTCTTT. The chain joins TRBV18 to TRBJ1-1; D possibly corresponds to TRBD1 (5 bases). In germline, CDR1 is KGHSH, CDR2 LQKENI. V was shortened by 7 bases and J by 1 base, with 19 bases between the two germline ends. This CDR3 contains 16 residues.

Only a few counts were recorded for this clonotype. The library was designed around alpha chains, so this beta chain is a stray read whose abundance carries little weight. The chain couples TRBV12-3 or TRBV12-4 to TRBJ1-2; D uncertain. The CDR3 runs 14 residues. Trimming took off 2 bases at V and 7 bases at J, with 14 bases between the two ends. The CDR3 region is CASSLPDRDGGYTF. Here the CDR3 DNA reads TGTGCCAGCAGTTTACCGGACCGGGATGGTGGCTACACCTTC.

In this sample, this clonotype turned up a few times. Since the library was made to target alpha chains, this beta chain is a stray read and its abundance is not meaningful. The genes are TRBV4-2 and TRBJ2-7; D perhaps matches TRBD1 (5 bases). This CDR3 region has 16 residues. Trimming took 4 bases from V and 1 from J, leaving 17 bases between them. From germline, CDR1 is LGHNA and CDR2 YNFKEQ. The CDR3 DNA is TGTGCCAGCAGCCGCCCGAGACAGTCCGGATCCTACGAGCAGTACTTC. Protein sequence: CASSRPRQSGSYEQYF.

Sample share makes this clonotype medium-sized. This beta chain came through as a stray read in a library set up for alpha chains, and its size says little. This chain joins TRBV27 and TRBJ2-3; no definite D call. Germline assignment: CDR1 MNHEY and CDR2 SMNVEV (reference sequence). The germline V and J ends were trimmed by 2 bases and 4 bases, with 10 bases remaining between them. The CDR3 length is 14 residues. The CDR3 sequence is CASSLRSAPDTQYF. DNA for the CDR3: TGTGCCAGCAGTTTACGCAGTGCTCCAGATACGCAGTATTTT.

This clonotype showed up just a few times. Within a library made for alpha chains, this beta chain is off target, and its count is uninformative. The chain links TRBV20-1 to TRBJ2-7; D perhaps matches TRBD1 (5 bases). V dropped 5 bases and J dropped 6 bases, with 11 bases sitting between them. This CDR3 is 11 amino acids long. In germline, CDR1 is DFQATT, CDR2 SNEGSKA (reference sequence). Here the CDR3 DNA reads TGCAGTGCTGTGGACAAGGGCGAGCAGTACTTC. Translation gives CSAVDKGEQYF.

As concerns this clonotype: The size of this beta chain means little, since it is a stray read in a library made for alpha chains. The chain employs TRBV20-1 and TRBJ2-7; 9 bases agree with TRBD1. There are 13 residues in the CDR3. J lost 3 bases, V lost 6 bases, and 6 bases had no gene match. Germline assignment: CDR1 DFQATT and CDR2 SNEGSKA (reference sequence). The CDR3 is CSAKTGGYYEQYF. CDR3 bases: TGCAGTGCGAAGACAGGGGGTTACTACGAGCAGTACTTC.

Worth noting for this clonotype: The size of this beta chain means little, since it is a stray read in a library made for alpha chains. V gene TRBV6-5 combines with J gene TRBJ1-1; perhaps TRBD1 as D (5 bases). CDR3 length: 15 residues. V gave up 0 bases and J gave up 1 base, with 9 bases separating them. The germline V gene has CDR1 MNHEY and CDR2 SVGAGI. CDR3 protein: CASSYSAGPNTEAFF. Here the CDR3 DNA reads TGTGCCAGCAGTTACTCGGCAGGGCCGAACACTGAAGCTTTCTTT.

In its sample, this clonotype was seen once. This beta chain came through as a stray read in a library set up for alpha chains, and its size says little. The chain is built from TRBV6-5 and TRBJ1-1, with unresolved D. With 5 bases removed from V and 3 bases from J, the gap between germline ends came to 10 bases. CDR3 length: 13 residues. Per germline, CDR1 MNHEY and CDR2 SVGAGI. The CDR3 DNA is TGTGCCAGCAGTACACAAAGGGACACTGAAGCTTTCTTT. This translates into CASSTQRDTEAFF.